This is a list of T cell receptor beta chains from one sample in a study of PD-1 blockade in mismatch repair-deficient tumors. Here immunoSEQ multiplex PCR was the method, and the copy in TCRdb shows in-frame clones only, minus some. The sample contains 100,000 to 150,000 clones, more than 70% of which appear only once. The specimen was peripheral blood, collected about 17 months after starting pembrolizumab. The origin of the receptors is an adult with mismatch repair-deficient cancer. CDR3s include the opening cysteine and the closing phenylalanine or tryptophan. D genes are given only for firm matches. Rows may omit the clone size; those that give it use once, few, many or a size class.

D gene: TRBD1; clone size: -; V gene: TRBV9; J gene: TRBJ2-7; CDR3 protein: CASSVGGQGSYYEQYF; CDR3 DNA: TGTGCCAGCAGCGTAGGTGGACAGGGAAGTTACTACGAGCAGTACTTC
D gene: TRBD2; clone size: -; V gene: TRBV7-8; J gene: TRBJ2-1; CDR3 protein: CASSLAPLAAYNEQFF; CDR3 DNA: TGTGCCAGCAGCTTAGCGCCCCTAGCGGCCTACAATGAGCAGTTCTTC
D gene: TRBD2; clone size: -; V gene: TRBV2; J gene: TRBJ2-1; CDR3 protein: CASKYTTGTSGSISYNEQFF; CDR3 DNA: TGTGCCAGCAAATATACCACCGGGACTAGCGGGAGTATTTCCTACAATGAGCAGTTCTTC
D gene: TRBD2; clone size: -; V gene: TRBV9; J gene: TRBJ2-3; CDR3 protein: CASSVEAGVTDTQYF; CDR3 DNA: TGTGCCAGCAGCGTAGAGGCGGGAGTCACAGATACGCAGTATTTT
D gene: -; clone size: -; V gene: TRBV9; J gene: TRBJ2-2; CDR3 protein: CASRGGNTGELFF; CDR3 DNA: TGTGCCAGCAGAGGCGGAAACACCGGGGAGCTGTTTTTT
D gene: TRBD2; clone size: once; V gene: TRBV4-2; J gene: TRBJ2-2; CDR3 protein: CASSQDRGANTGELFF; CDR3 DNA: TGTGCCAGCAGCCAAGATCGGGGGGCGAACACCGGGGAGCTGTTTTTT
D gene: -; clone size: -; V gene: TRBV2; J gene: TRBJ1-2; CDR3 protein: CASSARGNYGYTF; CDR3 DNA: TGTGCCAGCAGTGCTCGGGGTAACTATGGCTACACCTTC
D gene: TRBD1; clone size: -; V gene: TRBV12-5; J gene: TRBJ2-5; CDR3 protein: CASGRTGGETQYF; CDR3 DNA: TGTGCTAGTGGCCGGACAGGGGGGGAGACCCAGTACTTC
D gene: -; clone size: few; V gene: TRBV16; J gene: TRBJ2-7; CDR3 protein: CASSQRPGPNYEQYF; CDR3 DNA: TGTGCCAGCAGCCAAAGGCCGGGACCGAACTACGAGCAGTACTTC
D gene: -; clone size: once; V gene: TRBV15; J gene: TRBJ2-4; CDR3 protein: CATSRKAAELDIQYF; CDR3 DNA: TGTGCCACCAGCAGAAAGGCAGCGGAGTTGGACATTCAGTACTTC
D gene: -; clone size: once; V gene: TRBV6-5; J gene: TRBJ1-3; CDR3 protein: CASSQDSNSGNTIYF; CDR3 DNA: TGTGCCAGCAGTCAGGACAGCAACTCTGGAAACACCATATATTTT
D gene: TRBD1; clone size: -; V gene: TRBV28; J gene: TRBJ2-2; CDR3 protein: CASSLGTGSNTGELFF; CDR3 DNA: TGTGCCAGCAGTTTAGGGACAGGGTCGAACACCGGGGAGCTGTTTTTT
D gene: TRBD1; clone size: -; V gene: TRBV28; J gene: TRBJ1-1; CDR3 protein: CASSPDRGATEAFF; CDR3 DNA: TGTGCCAGCAGTCCGGACAGGGGCGCCACTGAAGCTTTCTTT
D gene: -; clone size: -; V gene: TRBV30; J gene: TRBJ1-2; CDR3 protein: CAWRGTGEYGYTF; CDR3 DNA: TGTGCCTGGAGGGGAACCGGGGAATATGGCTACACCTTC
D gene: -; clone size: few; V gene: TRBV10-3; J gene: TRBJ2-7; CDR3 protein: CAISERGHEQYF; CDR3 DNA: TGTGCCATCAGTGAGAGGGGTCACGAGCAGTACTTC
D gene: TRBD2; clone size: -; V gene: TRBV19; J gene: TRBJ2-5; CDR3 protein: CASSIGGLAGPQETQYF; CDR3 DNA: TGTGCCAGTAGTATCGGGGGACTAGCGGGACCACAAGAGACCCAGTACTTC
D gene: TRBD2; clone size: -; V gene: TRBV7-2; J gene: TRBJ2-5; CDR3 protein: CASSLAGSGRAKEYF; CDR3 DNA: TGTGCCAGCAGCTTAGCGGGTAGCGGGAGGGCGAAGGAGTACTTC
D gene: TRBD2; clone size: -; V gene: TRBV2; J gene: TRBJ2-4; CDR3 protein: CASSAPGGDAENIQYF; CDR3 DNA: TGTGCCAGCAGTGCACCGGGGGGAGACGCTGAAAACATTCAGTACTTC
D gene: TRBD1; clone size: -; V gene: TRBV28; J gene: TRBJ1-5; CDR3 protein: CASSADRGEQPQHF; CDR3 DNA: TGTGCCAGCAGCGCCGACAGGGGAGAACAGCCCCAGCATTTT
D gene: TRBD2; clone size: -; V gene: TRBV5-4; J gene: TRBJ2-7; CDR3 protein: CASSLLLAGGYHEQYF; CDR3 DNA: TGTGCCAGCAGCTTGCTACTAGCGGGAGGGTACCACGAGCAGTACTTC
D gene: -; clone size: -; V gene: TRBV21-1; J gene: TRBJ2-7; CDR3 protein: CASSKDPRQVVPYEQYF; CDR3 DNA: TGTGCCAGCAGCAAAGACCCCCGACAGGTTGTGCCCTACGAGCAGTACTTC
D gene: TRBD2; clone size: -; V gene: TRBV19; J gene: TRBJ2-3; CDR3 protein: CASTQFYRGVSTDTQYF; CDR3 DNA: TGTGCCAGTACCCAGTTCTATCGGGGGGTTAGCACAGATACGCAGTATTTT
D gene: TRBD2; clone size: -; V gene: TRBV5-6; J gene: TRBJ2-1; CDR3 protein: CASSPQTSGRLTLDEQFF; CDR3 DNA: TGTGCCAGCAGCCCGCAGACTAGCGGGAGACTTACGTTGGATGAGCAGTTCTTC
D gene: -; clone size: -; V gene: TRBV10-3; J gene: TRBJ2-7; CDR3 protein: CAIKADRGPYEQYF; CDR3 DNA: TGTGCCATCAAGGCGGACAGAGGACCCTACGAGCAGTACTTC
D gene: TRBD1; clone size: -; V gene: TRBV9; J gene: TRBJ2-7; CDR3 protein: CASSPGTGTYEQYF; CDR3 DNA: TGTGCCAGCAGCCCCGGGACAGGTACCTACGAGCAGTACTTC